A single sample is the source of the 5 T cell receptor beta chains below, sequenced in a study of cytomegalovirus exposure and HLA in healthy donors. The data were produced by immunoSEQ multiplex PCR, yet TCRdb's version contains in-frame clones alone and is incomplete. The sample shows fewer than 200,000 clones, roughly 90% of them seen only once. Source material: PBMCs. The receptors originated from a man aged 18-30 years in good health and CMV-seropositive.

This clone has only a few counts. This chain links TRBV19 with TRBJ1-2, with 7 bases lining up with TRBD1. The germline CDR1 and CDR2 sequences are LNHDA and SQIVND (reference sequence). Trimming cost V 7 bases and J 7 bases; bases outside gene matches: 12. The CDR3 runs to 14 residues. CDR3 amino acids: CASTGGDRWSGYTF. The CDR3 nucleotides are TGTGCCAGTACCGGCGGGGACAGATGGAGTGGCTACACCTTC.

This chain uses TRBV2 with TRBJ2-1; 9 bases fit TRBD2. The CDR3 length is 16 residues. Germline CDR1 and CDR2: SNHLY and FYNNEI. V trimming: 2 bases; J trimming: 5 bases; junction bases outside the gene matches: 7. As DNA, the CDR3 is TGTGCCAGCAGTGAAAATGGACTAGCGCTCAACAATGAGCAGTTCTTC. Encoded protein: CASSENGLALNNEQFF.

The chain employs TRBV10-1 and TRBJ2-5; the D is unclear. V was clipped by 4 bases and J by 6 bases, with 18 bases between them. Germline V gene lookup returns CDR1 WNHNN and CDR2 SYGVQD (reference sequence). The CDR3 covers 15 residues. The DNA for the CDR3 is TGCGCCAGCAGTGGAGTAGGAGCTGAGTGGAAGACCCAGTACTTC. Protein: CASSGVGAEWKTQYF.

The chain employs TRBV28 and TRBJ1-5; 9 bases match TRBD1. The V gene end was trimmed by 7 bases and the J gene end by 5 bases; junction bases not matched to a gene: 12. The CDR3 length is 16 residues. In germline, CDR1 is MDHEN, CDR2 SYDVKM. The CDR3, as DNA: TGTGCCAGCAAATTAAACCCTGGACAGGGGCATCAGCCCCAGCATTTT. This codes for CASKLNPGQGHQPQHF.

This clone came up once. The rearrangement links TRBV18 to TRBJ1-1, with TRBD1 matching over 9 bases. The germline gives CDR1 KGHSH, CDR2 LQKENI. The CDR3 contains 15 residues. Trimming at V came to 3 bases and at J to 1 base, leaving 3 bases not matched to a gene. As DNA, the CDR3 is TGTGCCAGCTCACCGGGACAGGGACGGAACACTGAAGCTTTCTTT. Translated, it gives CASSPGQGRNTEAFF.